Detailed here is one T cell receptor beta chain. The target antigen is unknown. TCRdb fed the RT-PCR reads into MiXCR, producing one record per CDR3 protein. The table lists 500,000 to 600,000 distinct CDR3 sequences, around 8% of them singletons. The data derive from a study of response to subunit inactivated influenza vaccine. Whole-study findings and limits: Every seasonal influenza vaccination brings in few new T cells, the authors suggested.

Trimming took 1 base from V and 4 from J; bases not matched to a gene: 12. Germline assignment: CDR1 LGHDT and CDR2 YNNKEL (reference sequence). The CDR3 has 17 residues. Sequenced here: PBMCs from blood, sampled about 23 months after vaccination. This clonotype originated in a man between 50 and 75 years old who received an inactivated influenza vaccine. The J gene is TRBJ2-7, the V gene TRBV3-1; 8 positions match TRBD1. For the CDR3, the DNA is TGTGCCAGCAGCCAAGCAACCCTGACAGGGGCCCGGTACGAGCAGTACTTC. Protein product: CASSQATLTGARYEQYF.